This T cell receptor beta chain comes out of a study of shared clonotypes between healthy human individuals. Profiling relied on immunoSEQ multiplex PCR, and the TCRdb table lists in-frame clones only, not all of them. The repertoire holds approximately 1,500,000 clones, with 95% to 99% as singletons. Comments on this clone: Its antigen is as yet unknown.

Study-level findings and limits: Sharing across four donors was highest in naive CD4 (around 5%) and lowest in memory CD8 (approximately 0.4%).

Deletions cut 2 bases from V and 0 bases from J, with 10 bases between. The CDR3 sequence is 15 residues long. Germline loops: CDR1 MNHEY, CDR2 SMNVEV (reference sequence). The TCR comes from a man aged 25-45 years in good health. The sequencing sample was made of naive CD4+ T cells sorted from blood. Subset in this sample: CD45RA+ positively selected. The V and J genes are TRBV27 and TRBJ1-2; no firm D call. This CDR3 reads CASSLDATPNYGYTF. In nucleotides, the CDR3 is TGTGCCAGCAGTTTAGATGCCACACCTAACTATGGCTACACCTTC.